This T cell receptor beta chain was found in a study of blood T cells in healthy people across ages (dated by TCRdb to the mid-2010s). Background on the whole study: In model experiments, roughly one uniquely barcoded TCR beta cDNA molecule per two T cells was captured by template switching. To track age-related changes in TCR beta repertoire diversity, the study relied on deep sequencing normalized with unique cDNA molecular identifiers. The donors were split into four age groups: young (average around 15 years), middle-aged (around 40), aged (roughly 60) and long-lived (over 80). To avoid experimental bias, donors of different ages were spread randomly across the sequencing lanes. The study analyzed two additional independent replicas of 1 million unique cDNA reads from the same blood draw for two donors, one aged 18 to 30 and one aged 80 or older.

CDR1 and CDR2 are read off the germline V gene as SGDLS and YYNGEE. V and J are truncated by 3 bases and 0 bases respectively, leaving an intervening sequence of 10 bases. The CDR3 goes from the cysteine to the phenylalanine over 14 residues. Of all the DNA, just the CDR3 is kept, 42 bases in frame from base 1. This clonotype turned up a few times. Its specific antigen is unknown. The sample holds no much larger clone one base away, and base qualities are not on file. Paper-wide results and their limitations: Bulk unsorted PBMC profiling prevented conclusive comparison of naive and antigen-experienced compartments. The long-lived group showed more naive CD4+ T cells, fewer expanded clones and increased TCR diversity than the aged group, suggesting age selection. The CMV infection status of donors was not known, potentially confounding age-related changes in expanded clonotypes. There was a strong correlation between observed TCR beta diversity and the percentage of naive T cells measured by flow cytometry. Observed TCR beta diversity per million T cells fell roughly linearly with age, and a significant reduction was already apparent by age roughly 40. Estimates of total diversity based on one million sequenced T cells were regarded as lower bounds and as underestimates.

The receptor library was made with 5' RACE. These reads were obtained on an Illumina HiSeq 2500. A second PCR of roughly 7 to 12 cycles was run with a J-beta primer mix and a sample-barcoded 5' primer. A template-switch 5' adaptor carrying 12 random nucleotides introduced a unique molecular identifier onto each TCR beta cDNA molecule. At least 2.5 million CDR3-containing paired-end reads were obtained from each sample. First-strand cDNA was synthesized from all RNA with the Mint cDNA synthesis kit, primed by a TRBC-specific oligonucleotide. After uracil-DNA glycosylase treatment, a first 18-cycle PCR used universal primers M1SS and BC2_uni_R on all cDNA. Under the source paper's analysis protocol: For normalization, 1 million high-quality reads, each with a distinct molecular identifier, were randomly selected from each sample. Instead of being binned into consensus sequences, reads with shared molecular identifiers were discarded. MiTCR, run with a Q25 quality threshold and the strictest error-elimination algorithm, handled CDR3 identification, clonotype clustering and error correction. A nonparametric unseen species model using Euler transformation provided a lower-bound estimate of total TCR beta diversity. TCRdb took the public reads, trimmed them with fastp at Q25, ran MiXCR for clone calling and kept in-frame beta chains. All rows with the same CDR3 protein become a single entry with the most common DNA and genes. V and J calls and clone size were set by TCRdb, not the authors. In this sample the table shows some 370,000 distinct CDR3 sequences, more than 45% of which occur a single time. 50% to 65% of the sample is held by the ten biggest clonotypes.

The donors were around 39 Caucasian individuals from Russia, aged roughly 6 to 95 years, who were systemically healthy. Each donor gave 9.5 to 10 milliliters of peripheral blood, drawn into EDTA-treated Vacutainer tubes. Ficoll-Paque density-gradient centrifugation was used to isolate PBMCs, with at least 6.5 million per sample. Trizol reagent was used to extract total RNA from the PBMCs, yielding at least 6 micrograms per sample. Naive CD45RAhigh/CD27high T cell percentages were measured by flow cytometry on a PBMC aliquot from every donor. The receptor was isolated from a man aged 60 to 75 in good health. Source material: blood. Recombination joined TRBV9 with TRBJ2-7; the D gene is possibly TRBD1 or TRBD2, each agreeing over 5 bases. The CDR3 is CASSGGTFSYEQYF. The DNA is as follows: TGTGCCAGCAGCGGGGGGACGTTCTCCTACGAGCAGTACTTC.